Reported below is one TCR beta chain. The antigen remains undetermined. The data were obtained in a study of OX40 agonist ivuxolimab in advanced cancers. Study-wide background: A mean age of about 59 years, range roughly 20 to 90, was recorded, and 70% to 85% were male. Three patients showed partial responses: one hepatocellular carcinoma and two cutaneous melanoma cases.

CDR1 is GTSNPN and CDR2 is SVGIG in the germline V gene (reference sequence). The CDR3 is 12 residues long. After removal of 2 bases from V and 10 bases from J, the junction contained 7 bases not matched to a gene. General study findings and limits: More expanded clones were seen, on average, in CD8+ T cells than in CD4+. Those patients achieving a partial response at 0.1-3.0 mg/kg showed among the lowest clonal expansion.

The data were produced by immunoSEQ multiplex PCR, yet TCRdb's version contains in-frame clones alone and is incomplete. The sample lists some 70,000 clones, roughly 80% occurring once. The chain carries TRBV30 and TRBJ1-2, with 7 bases matching TRBD1. Sequenced here: CD4+ or CD8+ T cells sorted from blood, sampled in a trial of the OX40 agonist ivuxolimab. The clonotype was recovered from an adult with an advanced solid tumor such as melanoma, head and neck, liver or kidney cancer. CDR3 in amino acids: CAWSPMGQLYTF. The CDR3 DNA reads TGTGCCTGGAGTCCCATGGGACAGCTCTACACCTTC.